This entry is about one T cell receptor beta chain. Its antigen is as yet unknown. The sample comes from a study of cytomegalovirus exposure and HLA in healthy donors. Those who donated were healthy bone marrow donors. At the time of sampling, donors were nominally healthy, though unrecorded immune exposures were likely. The PCR employed 60 Vbeta primers together with 13 Jbeta primers. TCRdb's copy holds only in-frame clones and misses some; the assay was immunoSEQ multiplex PCR. The repertoire consists of under 90,000 clones, with roughly 75% occurring once and the leading ten covering 2% to 2.5%. Germline assignment: CDR1 SGHDT and CDR2 YYEEEE. The CDR3 is 15 amino acids. J lost 6 bases, V lost 3 bases, and 5 bases had no gene match. General observations from the study: A few CMV-associated chains were confirmed in vitro to be specific for CMV antigens.

This receptor was taken from a man aged 35 to 55 in good health and CMV-seronegative. The genes are TRBV5-6 and TRBJ1-6; TRBD1 matches at 8 bases. The specimen was PBMCs. The CDR3 here is CASSSGTGSNSPLHF. The CDR3 region has the DNA TGTGCCAGCAGCTCTGGGACAGGAAGTAATTCACCCCTCCACTTT.